Listed here are 32 T cell receptor beta chains from one sample, sequenced in a study of T-cell memory formation after mild COVID-19. One entry per CDR3 protein results from TCRdb running MiXCR on the 5' RACE reads. The table has about 140,000 distinct CDR3 sequences, 25% seen once. Input material: PBMCs or a T cell subset sorted from them (not recorded which). The receptors were sampled from an adult woman who had mild COVID-19 (a few samples of this study predate the infection). Cell type and time point are not known.

This clonotype was counted a few times. This sequence joins TRBV20-1 and TRBJ1-1; no clear D. Germline values: CDR1 DFQATT, CDR2 SNEGSKA (reference sequence). The CDR3 is 12 amino acids. V shed 7 bases and J shed 1 base, with 10 bases lying between them. The CDR3 nucleotides read TGCAGTGGGGAGTTTTGGAACACTGAAGCTTTCTTT. As protein: CSGEFWNTEAFF.

The rearrangement uses TRBV6-1 and TRBJ2-1; D is uncertain. The CDR3 covers 11 residues. The V gene's germline CDR1 is MNHNS and CDR2 SASEGT. The germline V and J ends were trimmed by 3 bases and 13 bases, with 10 bases remaining between them. The CDR3 DNA sequence: TGTGCCAGCAGTGATATGGGCCTTCAGTTCTTC. It codes for CASSDMGLQFF.

This chain links TRBV24-1 with TRBJ2-5; 10 bases map to TRBD2. Germline CDR1 KGHDR, CDR2 SFDVKD. There are 15 residues in the CDR3. With V trimmed by 4 bases and J by 4 bases, 5 bases remained unmatched. CDR3 loop: CATSEVPSGGETQYF. CDR3 in DNA: TGTGCCACCAGTGAGGTACCTAGCGGGGGAGAGACCCAGTACTTC.

This clonotype was seen more than once but under ten times. The rearrangement joins TRBV4-3 to TRBJ2-2; D is undetermined. This CDR3 region has 14 residues. Trimming left V 0 bases short and J 1 base short, with 3 bases between. Germline V gives CDR1 LGHNA, CDR2 YSLEER. The CDR3 nucleotides read TGCGCCAGCAGCCAAGATCGGAACACCGGGGAGCTGTTTTTT. Translated: CASSQDRNTGELFF.

This chain joins TRBV23-1 and TRBJ2-1; D is unresolved. TRBV23-1 is noted as an ORF with a role that remains uncertain. V shed 3 bases and J shed 7 bases, with 7 bases lying between them. The CDR3 has 12 residues. For the CDR3, the DNA is TGCGCCAGCAGTCACCCAAAGAATGAGCAGTTCTTC. As protein: CASSHPKNEQFF.

The chain recombines TRBV7-6 with TRBJ2-1; 7 bases map to TRBD1. Per the germline V gene, CDR1 is SGHVS and CDR2 is FNYEAQ. The CDR3 spans 17 residues. Losses at the gene ends were 4 bases for V and 4 bases for J; bases not matched to a gene: 13. The CDR3 DNA is TGTGCCAGCAGCTCATCATTCGACAGGGTAGCGTACAATGAGCAGTTCTTC. Residues: CASSSSFDRVAYNEQFF.

This sequence joins TRBV11-3 and TRBJ1-1, with D possibly TRBD1 on 5 matching bases. The length of the CDR3 is 12 residues. Germline-derived CDR1 and CDR2 are SGHNT and YENEEA. V shed 5 bases and J shed 8 bases, with 12 bases lying between them. CDR3 in amino acids: CASSPQGREAFF. The DNA for the CDR3 is TGTGCCAGCAGCCCCCAGGGTAGGGAAGCTTTCTTT.

The J gene is TRBJ2-7, the V gene TRBV9, with a possible D match to TRBD2 (5 bases). This CDR3 region has 16 residues. V was pared by 3 bases and J by 1 base, with 17 bases between. CDR1 SGDLS and CDR2 YYNGEE come from the germline V gene. The CDR3 here is CASSAEAVAGSYEQYF. CDR3 bases: TGTGCCAGCAGCGCTGAAGCGGTGGCAGGTTCCTACGAGCAGTACTTC.

This clonotype was found a few times. The rearrangement links TRBV29-1 to TRBJ1-2, with D unresolved. The CDR3 runs 12 residues. In germline, CDR1 is SQVTM, CDR2 ANQGSEA. Trimming removed 5 bases at V and 6 bases at J, with 13 bases between. In DNA, the CDR3 is TGCAGCGTTCCCTGGGGAGGTCATGGCTACACCTTC. Amino acid sequence: CSVPWGGHGYTF.

This clonotype has a handful of counts. The J gene is TRBJ2-7, the V gene TRBV4-3; a possible D gene is TRBD2 (6 bases). CDR1 and CDR2 from the germline V gene are LGHNA and YSLEER. Between the trimmed V and J ends, which lost 0 bases and 3 bases, there was a span of 9 bases. This CDR3 has 14 residues. In DNA, the CDR3 is TGCGCCAGCAGCCAAGATTGGCGGGGCTACGAGCAGTACTTC. Protein sequence: CASSQDWRGYEQYF.

Points on this clonotype: Germline is not matched at one junction end, which may reflect a read error. V usage is TRBV7-9 and J usage is TRBJ1-2; D gene uncertain. The CDR3 has 14 residues. The germline gives CDR1 SEHNR, CDR2 FQNEAQ (reference sequence). The CDR3 protein is CASSIARGFDGYTF. CDR3 DNA: TGTGCCAGCAGCATAGCACGAGGGTTCGATGGCTACACCTTC.

This clonotype was counted only a few times. The rearrangement joins TRBV11-2 to TRBJ2-3; D is unclear. Per germline, CDR1 SGHAT and CDR2 FQNNGV. V dropped 5 bases and J dropped 5 bases, with 11 bases sitting between them. CDR3 size: 13 residues. CDR3 bases: TGTGCCAGCAGCCCACTAAACTTAGATACGCAGTATTTT. Its protein product is CASSPLNLDTQYF.

The chain recombines TRBV15 with TRBJ1-5, with a possible D match to TRBD1 (6 bases). Trimming removed 3 bases at V and 6 bases at J, with 24 bases between. The CDR3 length is 18 residues. CDR1 LNHNV and CDR2 YYDKDF come from the germline V gene (reference sequence). The CDR3 coding sequence is TGTGCCACCAGCAGTCCGTCCCGGGACACCATGCAGGGTCAGCCCCAGCATTTT. It codes for CATSSPSRDTMQGQPQHF.

The chain uses TRBV2 and TRBJ2-1; 8 bases are shared with TRBD2. Germline-derived CDR1 and CDR2 are SNHLY and FYNNEI. The CDR3 has 16 residues. Germline trimming cut 6 bases from V and 5 bases from J; bases unmatched to any gene: 12. The CDR3 protein is CASRGTRGGRDNEQFF. The CDR3 nucleotides read TGTGCCAGCAGGGGTACCCGGGGGGGCCGTGACAATGAGCAGTTCTTC.

V and J are TRBV6-5 and TRBJ2-2; perhaps TRBD2 as D (6 bases). The germline V and J ends were trimmed by 5 bases and 2 bases, with 15 bases remaining between them. CDR3 length: 16 residues. Germline assignment: CDR1 MNHEY and CDR2 SVGAGI. CDR3 coding DNA: TGTGCCAGCAGTAGGGACGGGACTTATAACACCGGGGAGCTGTTTTTT. This sequence encodes CASSRDGTYNTGELFF.

The chain recombines TRBV25-1 with TRBJ2-5; 7 bases are shared with TRBD2. V shed 5 bases, J shed 3 bases, and the junction held 9 bases outside the gene matches. This CDR3 has 15 amino acids. Per germline, CDR1 MGHDK and CDR2 SYGVNS. For the CDR3, the DNA is TGTGCCAGCAGTACAGCGGGGCAGGGAAAAGAGACCCAGTACTTC. Amino acids: CASSTAGQGKETQYF.

This clonotype was counted only a few times. The chain links TRBV10-3 to TRBJ2-7; TRBD1 might be the D (6 bases). CDR3 length: 14 amino acids. The V end lost 4 bases, the J end lost 2 bases, and 12 bases lay between the germline ends. Germline CDR1 ENHRY, CDR2 SYGVKD. This CDR3 reads CAISGGPETYEQYF. CDR3 DNA sequence: TGTGCCATCAGTGGGGGGCCAGAGACCTACGAGCAGTACTTC.

The sample holds a few counts of this clonotype. The chain is built from TRBV7-8 and TRBJ2-3; tentative D call: TRBD1 (6 bases). Germline V CDR1 and CDR2: SGHVS, FQNEAQ. Trimming shortened V by 3 bases and J by 3 bases, and 16 bases separated the two germline ends. The CDR3 sequence is 16 residues long. CDR3 DNA: TGTGCCAGCAGCTTTGGGGCAGGGGAGTGGACAGATACGCAGTATTTT. It translates to CASSFGAGEWTDTQYF. Drawing the rest from reference TRBV7-8 and TRBJ2-3, the complete variable domain is GAGVSQSPRYKVAKRGQDVALRCDPISGHVSLFWYQQALGQGPEFLTYFQNEAQLDKSGLPSDRFFAERPEGSVSTLKIQRTQQEDSAVYLCASSFGAGEWTDTQYFGPGTRLTVL.

This clonotype was seen a handful of times. The chain has TRBV10-3 and TRBJ2-7, with D uncertain. There are 13 residues in the CDR3. The germline V and J ends were trimmed by 3 bases and 3 bases, with 9 bases remaining between them. Germline V gene sequence: CDR1 ENHRY, CDR2 SYGVKD. CDR3 sequence reads: CAISDLDDYEQYF. CDR3 nucleotide sequence: TGTGCCATCAGTGACCTGGACGACTACGAGCAGTACTTC.

This clonotype was recorded once. The chain couples TRBV24-1 to TRBJ2-7; 11 bases agree with TRBD2. Germline trimming cut 4 bases from V and 4 bases from J; bases unmatched to any gene: 8. CDR1 is KGHDR and CDR2 is SFDVKD in the germline V gene. This CDR3 comprises 16 residues. This CDR3 reads CATSESRTSGLYEQYF. The CDR3 bases are TGTGCCACCAGTGAGTCCCGGACTAGCGGGCTATACGAGCAGTACTTC.

This CDR3 is CASSPAVSGGDEQYF. Here the CDR3 DNA reads TGTGCCAGCAGCCCCGCGGTTAGCGGGGGGGACGAGCAGTACTTC. The chain uses TRBV9 and TRBJ2-7; 11 nucleotides align to TRBD2. The germline V gene encodes CDR1 SGDLS and CDR2 YYNGEE. The CDR3 length is 15 residues. With V trimmed by 4 bases and J by 5 bases, 8 bases remained unmatched.

This clonotype was observed a handful of times. This sequence joins TRBV15 and TRBJ2-3; TRBD2 matches 8 bases. The CDR3 totals 15 residues. Trimming removed 5 bases from V and 2 bases from J; junction bases left unmatched: 6. The germline CDR1 and CDR2 sequences are LNHNV and YYDKDF (reference sequence). CDR3 loop: CATSGLSGVTDTQYF. The CDR3 DNA is TGTGCCACCAGCGGTCTTAGCGGGGTCACAGATACGCAGTATTTT.

This clonotype turned up a few times. The gene calls are TRBV2 and TRBJ1-2; TRBD1 aligns across 8 bases. J was trimmed by 3 bases and V by 5 bases; bases with no gene match: 2. The CDR3 runs to 13 residues. CDR1 is SNHLY and CDR2 is FYNNEI in the germline V gene. CDR3 sequence (DNA): TGTGCCAGCAGTCAGGGGGCCGACTATGGCTACACCTTC. The encoded protein is CASSQGADYGYTF.

The chain recombines TRBV15 with TRBJ2-1; D may be TRBD1 or TRBD2 (6 bases each). CDR1 and CDR2 from the germline V gene are LNHNV and YYDKDF (reference sequence). The V gene lost 4 bases and the J gene lost 5 bases, with 15 bases spanning the gap. There are 15 residues in the CDR3. The CDR3 DNA is TGTGCCACCAGCAAAGGGGGGCAGGGCCACAATGAGCAGTTCTTC. It encodes CATSKGGQGHNEQFF.

For the CDR3, the DNA is TGTGCCAGCAGCGCAACTAGCGGGGGGGCCGCAGATACGCAGTATTTT. It encodes CASSATSGGAADTQYF. The chain couples TRBV7-6 to TRBJ2-3, with 13 positions matching TRBD2. V dropped 5 bases and J dropped 4; count of bases not matched to a gene: 6. Looked up from germline, CDR1 is SGHVS and CDR2 is FNYEAQ. The length of the CDR3 is 16 residues.

This sequence joins TRBV6-2 or TRBV6-3 and TRBJ2-7, with D possibly TRBD2 on 5 matching bases. CDR1 is MNHEY and CDR2 is SVGEGT in the germline V gene. V was shortened by 4 bases and J by 3 bases, with 7 bases between the two germline ends. This CDR3 comprises 12 residues. This chain's CDR3 is CASSWTFYEQYF. In DNA form, the CDR3 reads TGTGCCAGCAGTTGGACTTTCTACGAGCAGTACTTC.

This clonotype was seen more than once but under ten times. The chain is built from TRBV12-3 or TRBV12-4 and TRBJ1-2; possibly TRBD1 for D (5 bases). V dropped 6 bases and J dropped 5 bases, with 13 bases sitting between them. This CDR3 spans 13 amino acids. CDR3 bases: TGTGCCAGCAGCTTGCAGACAGCTTATGGCTACACCTTC. Translation gives CASSLQTAYGYTF.

This clonotype was observed a few times. This chain uses TRBV5-4 with TRBJ2-7; 7 nucleotides match TRBD1. CDR3 size: 14 residues. V shed 1 base and J 5 bases; nucleotides not matched to a gene: 6. Germline loops: CDR1 SGHNT, CDR2 YYREEE (reference sequence). In DNA, the CDR3 is TGTGCCAGCAGCTTGACAGGGGTTCGGAACGAGCAGTACTTC. It codes for CASSLTGVRNEQYF.

This clonotype was detected only a few times. The chain couples TRBV15 to TRBJ1-5; tentative D call: TRBD1 (6 bases). The CDR3 runs 14 residues. Germline CDR1 LNHNV, CDR2 YYDKDF (reference sequence). Trimming cost V 1 base and J 5 bases, with 9 bases left between them. For the CDR3, the DNA is TGTGCCACCAGCAGAGGCAGGGGACATCAGCCCCAGCATTTT. It codes for CATSRGRGHQPQHF.

The rearrangement joins TRBV29-1 to TRBJ1-1, with D unclear. The CDR3 runs to 12 residues. Germline values: CDR1 SQVTM, CDR2 ANQGSEA. The ends were cut back, 5 bases at V and 4 bases at J, with 11 bases in the middle. CDR3 bases: TGCAGCGTTCTCAGTTCGATCACTGAAGCTTTCTTT. This sequence encodes CSVLSSITEAFF.

This clonotype was counted a few times. This sequence joins TRBV15 and TRBJ2-5; 7 bases agree with TRBD1. J was trimmed by 2 bases and V by 0 bases; bases with no gene match: 6. Germline V gene data show CDR1 as LNHNV and CDR2 as YYDKDF (reference sequence). This CDR3 spans 16 amino acids. CDR3 protein: CATSRDPGQDQETQYF. Here the CDR3 DNA reads TGTGCCACCAGCAGAGATCCCGGACAGGATCAAGAGACCCAGTACTTC.

This chain connects TRBV11-2 to TRBJ2-1; D remains ambiguous. Germline lookup yields CDR1 SGHAT and CDR2 FQNNGV. V lost 0 bases and J 8 bases, leaving 8 bases between the germline ends. The CDR3 extends over 13 amino acids. In DNA form, the CDR3 reads TGTGCCAGCAGCTTAGAGTTCGGCTATGAGCAGTTCTTC. It encodes CASSLEFGYEQFF.